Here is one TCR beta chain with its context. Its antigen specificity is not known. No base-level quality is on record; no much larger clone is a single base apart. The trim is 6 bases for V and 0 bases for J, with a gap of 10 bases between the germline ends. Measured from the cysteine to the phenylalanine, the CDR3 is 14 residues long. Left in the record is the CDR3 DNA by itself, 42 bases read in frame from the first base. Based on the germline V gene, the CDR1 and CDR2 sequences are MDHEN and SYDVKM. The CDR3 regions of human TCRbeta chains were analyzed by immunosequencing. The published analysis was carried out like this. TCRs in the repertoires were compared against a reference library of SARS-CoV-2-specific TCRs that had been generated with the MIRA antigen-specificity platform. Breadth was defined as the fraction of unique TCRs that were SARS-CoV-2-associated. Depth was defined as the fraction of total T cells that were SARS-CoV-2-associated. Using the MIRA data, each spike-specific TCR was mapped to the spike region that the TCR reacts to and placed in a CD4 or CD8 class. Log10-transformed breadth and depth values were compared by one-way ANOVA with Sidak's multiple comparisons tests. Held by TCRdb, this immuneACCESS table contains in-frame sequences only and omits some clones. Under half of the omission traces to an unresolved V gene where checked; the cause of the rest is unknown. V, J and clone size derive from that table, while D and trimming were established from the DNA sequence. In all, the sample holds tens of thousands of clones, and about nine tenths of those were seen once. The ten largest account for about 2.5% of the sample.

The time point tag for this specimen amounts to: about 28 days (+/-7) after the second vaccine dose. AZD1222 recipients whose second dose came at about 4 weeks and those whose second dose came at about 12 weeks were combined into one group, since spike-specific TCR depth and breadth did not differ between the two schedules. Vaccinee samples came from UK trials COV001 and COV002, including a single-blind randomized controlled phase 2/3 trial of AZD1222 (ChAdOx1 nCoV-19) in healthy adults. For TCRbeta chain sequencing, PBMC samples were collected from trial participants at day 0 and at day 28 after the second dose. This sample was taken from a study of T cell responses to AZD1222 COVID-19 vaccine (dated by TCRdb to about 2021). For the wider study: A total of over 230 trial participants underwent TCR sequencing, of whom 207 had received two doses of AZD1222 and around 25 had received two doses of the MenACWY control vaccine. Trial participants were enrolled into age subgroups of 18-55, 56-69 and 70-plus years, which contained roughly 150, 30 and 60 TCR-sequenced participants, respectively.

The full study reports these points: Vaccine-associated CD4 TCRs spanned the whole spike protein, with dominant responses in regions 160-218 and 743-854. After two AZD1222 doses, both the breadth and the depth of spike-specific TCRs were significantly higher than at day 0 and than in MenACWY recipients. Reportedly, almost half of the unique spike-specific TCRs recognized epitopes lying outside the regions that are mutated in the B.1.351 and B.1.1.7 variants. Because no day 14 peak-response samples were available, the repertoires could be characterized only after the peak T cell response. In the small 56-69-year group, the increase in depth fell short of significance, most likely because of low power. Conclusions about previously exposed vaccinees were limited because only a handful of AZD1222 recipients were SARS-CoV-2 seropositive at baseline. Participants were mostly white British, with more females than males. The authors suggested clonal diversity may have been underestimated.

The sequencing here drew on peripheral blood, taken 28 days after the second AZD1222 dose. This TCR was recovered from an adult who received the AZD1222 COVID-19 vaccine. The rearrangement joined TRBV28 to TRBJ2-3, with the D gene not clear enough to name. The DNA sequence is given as TGTGCCAGCAGCCCCACACCTAGCACAGATACGCAGTATTTT. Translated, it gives CASSPTPSTDTQYF.